These T cell receptor beta chains were read from a single sample in a study of blood T cells in healthy people across ages. TCRdb recomputed calls from the 5' RACE reads with MiXCR, one row per CDR3 protein. This sample has 600,000 to 1,000,000 distinct CDR3 sequences, with roughly 60% found just once. Sequencing was done on a sample of blood. The receptor source for this set is a man aged 25 to 40 in good health. CDR3s include the opening cysteine and the closing phenylalanine or tryptophan. Each record gives: J gene, D gene, V gene, clone size, CDR3 DNA, CDR3 protein. A D gene is named only where the DNA matches it firmly. Rows give clone size only sometimes, using once, few, many, or a class for an expanded clone.

J: TRBJ2-4; D: TRBD1; V: TRBV4-3; size: .; DNA: TGCGCCAGCGGCCAACTGGGACAGGGAATAGACATTCAGTACTTC; CDR3: CASGQLGQGIDIQYF
J: TRBJ2-7; D: TRBD2; V: TRBV7-8; size: .; DNA: TGTGCCAGCCCGTTCCTAGCGGGGGGACTCCCCCACGAGCAGTACTTC; CDR3: CASPFLAGGLPHEQYF
J: TRBJ2-5; D: .; V: TRBV6-5; size: .; DNA: TGTGCCAGCAGTCCGGGACTGTCGACGGAGACCCAGTACTTC; CDR3: CASSPGLSTETQYF
J: TRBJ1-1; D: .; V: TRBV11-2; size: few; DNA: TGTGCCAGCAGCTTAACCCGAGGGGGGAGGACTGAAGCTTTCTTT; CDR3: CASSLTRGGRTEAFF
J: TRBJ2-5; D: .; V: TRBV11-2; size: few; DNA: TGTGCCAGCAGTTTGGACCCCCAACGCTCAGAGACCCAGTACTTC; CDR3: CASSLDPQRSETQYF
J: TRBJ2-5; D: TRBD2; V: TRBV20-1; size: .; DNA: TGCAGTGCTACGGGAGGGGGACGAGGGCAGTACTTC; CDR3: CSATGGGRGQYF
J: TRBJ2-6; D: .; V: TRBV7-3; size: few; DNA: TGTGCCAGCAGCTTAACGGGGACACTCCTAAGCTCTGGGGCCAACGTCCTGACTTTC; CDR3: CASSLTGTLLSSGANVLTF
J: TRBJ1-2; D: TRBD1; V: TRBV20-1; size: .; DNA: TGCAGTGCTCACACAGGGGTGGCCTATGGCTACACCTTC; CDR3: CSAHTGVAYGYTF
J: TRBJ2-5; D: TRBD2; V: TRBV3-1; size: .; DNA: TGTGCCAGCCGAACCACCCGACTTGGACTGGCGGGGGAAGAGACCCAGTACTTC; CDR3: CASRTTRLGLAGEETQYF
J: TRBJ2-4; D: TRBD1; V: TRBV20-1; size: .; DNA: TGCAGTGTCCCTCCGGGGACAGGGGAAAACATTCAGTACTTC; CDR3: CSVPPGTGENIQYF
J: TRBJ2-1; D: .; V: TRBV14; size: .; DNA: TGTGCCAGCAGCCAAGATCAAAGTGGTGAGCAGTTCTTC; CDR3: CASSQDQSGEQFF
J: TRBJ1-2; D: .; V: TRBV20-1; size: .; DNA: TGCAGTGCCGGCCGAGGCTACTATGGCTACACCTTC; CDR3: CSAGRGYYGYTF
J: TRBJ2-3; D: TRBD2; V: TRBV11-2; size: .; DNA: TGTGCCAGCAGCTTCCTGTTTAGCGGGTCCTACACAGATACGCAGTATTTT; CDR3: CASSFLFSGSYTDTQYF
J: TRBJ2-5; D: .; V: TRBV24-1; size: few; DNA: TGTGCCACCGGCAACCAAAGGACCCAGTACTTC; CDR3: CATGNQRTQYF
J: TRBJ1-1; D: .; V: TRBV20-1; size: .; DNA: TGCAGTCCCCCCAAGGGATTCGACACTGAAGCTTTCTTT; CDR3: CSPPKGFDTEAFF
J: TRBJ2-3; D: .; V: TRBV29-1; size: .; DNA: TGCAGCGTTGAAAAAGAGGGAAGGAGCACAGATACGCAGTATTTT; CDR3: CSVEKEGRSTDTQYF
J: TRBJ2-1; D: TRBD2; V: TRBV20-1; size: .; DNA: TGCAGTGCTAGAGCAAACTTAGGGACTAGCGGGATGTACAATGAGCAGTTCTTC; CDR3: CSARANLGTSGMYNEQFF
J: TRBJ2-5; D: .; V: TRBV11-2; size: .; DNA: TGTGCCAGCAGCTACGACTCAGGGAGAGAGACCCAGTACTTC; CDR3: CASSYDSGRETQYF
J: TRBJ2-2; D: .; V: TRBV7-8; size: once; DNA: TGTGCCAGCAGCTTAATGGGTTTCTGGAACACCGGGGAGCTGTTTTTT; CDR3: CASSLMGFWNTGELFF
J: TRBJ2-1; D: TRBD2; V: TRBV7-3; size: .; DNA: TGTGCCAGCAGCTTAGCGGGAGTGGGCAATGAGCGGTTCTTC; CDR3: CASSLAGVGNERFF
J: TRBJ2-1; D: TRBD2; V: TRBV27; size: once; DNA: TGTGCCAGCAGTTTATCGCGGGGGGGACCTTACAATGAGCAGTTCTTC; CDR3: CASSLSRGGPYNEQFF
J: TRBJ1-1; D: TRBD1; V: TRBV27; size: .; DNA: TGTGCCAGCAGCGCACAGGGGACTGAAGCTTTCTTT; CDR3: CASSAQGTEAFF
J: TRBJ1-1; D: .; V: TRBV12-3/TRBV12-4; size: .; DNA: TGTGCCAGCAGCCAGGATGGGTTGGGCACTGAAGCTTTCTTT; CDR3: CASSQDGLGTEAFF
J: TRBJ2-3; D: .; V: TRBV5-1; size: .; DNA: TGCGCCAGCAGCTTGGATTCCCAGGGGAGGGGAGATACGCAGTATTTT; CDR3: CASSLDSQGRGDTQYF
J: TRBJ1-6; D: .; V: TRBV11-1; size: few; DNA: TGTGCCAGCAGCTCGGGACTTCTAGCACCCCTCCACTTT; CDR3: CASSSGLLAPLHF
J: TRBJ2-7; D: TRBD1; V: TRBV16; size: .; DNA: TGTGCCAGCAGCCAACCCGGGACAGGGAACTACGAGCAGTACTTC; CDR3: CASSQPGTGNYEQYF
J: TRBJ1-1; D: TRBD1; V: TRBV6-2/TRBV6-3; size: .; DNA: TGTGCCAGCAACGGACAGGAGTGGATGAACACTGAAGCTTTCTTT; CDR3: CASNGQEWMNTEAFF
J: TRBJ2-7; D: TRBD2; V: TRBV11-1; size: .; DNA: TGTGCCAGCAGCTTAGTCGGCGCGGGAGGGACCGAGCAGTACTTC; CDR3: CASSLVGAGGTEQYF
J: TRBJ1-2; D: .; V: TRBV12-3/TRBV12-4; size: .; DNA: TGTGCCAGCATCTATAGTGGGGGGAATGGCTACACCTTC; CDR3: CASIYSGGNGYTF
J: TRBJ1-5; D: .; V: TRBV7-9; size: few; DNA: TGTGCCAGCAGCACGTATGGACAGCAGCCCCAGCATTTT; CDR3: CASSTYGQQPQHF
J: TRBJ2-3; D: TRBD2; V: TRBV28; size: few; DNA: TGTGCCAGCAGGGGGGCGCGGGAGGACACAGATACGCAGTATTTT; CDR3: CASRGAREDTDTQYF
J: TRBJ2-3; D: .; V: TRBV10-3; size: .; DNA: TGTGCCATCAATGGGGTGGGGACAGATACGCAGTATTTT; CDR3: CAINGVGTDTQYF
J: TRBJ2-3; D: .; V: TRBV7-2; size: .; DNA: TGTGCCAGCAGCTTTGCAGACTATGGTGGAGATACGGAGTATTTT; CDR3: CASSFADYGGDTEYF
J: TRBJ2-7; D: .; V: TRBV7-9; size: .; DNA: TGTGCCAGCAGCTATGGGGGACGGTATTCCTACGAGCAGTACTTC; CDR3: CASSYGGRYSYEQYF
J: TRBJ2-7; D: .; V: TRBV20-1; size: .; DNA: TGCAGTGCTGGGTCTGGGCTAGCCCGCGAGCAGTACTTC; CDR3: CSAGSGLAREQYF
J: TRBJ2-5; D: .; V: TRBV7-2; size: .; DNA: TGTGCCAGCAGCTCCCGTCCGGGGCAAGAGACCCAGTACTTC; CDR3: CASSSRPGQETQYF
J: TRBJ2-7; D: .; V: TRBV20-1; size: few; DNA: TGCAGTGCTAGAGATAGGGCGCGAGGCGGCGAGCAGTACTTC; CDR3: CSARDRARGGEQYF
J: TRBJ1-5; D: .; V: TRBV7-9; size: once; DNA: TGTGCCAGCAGCCCGGCCCAGGGAGAAGGTCAGCCCCAGCATTTT; CDR3: CASSPAQGEGQPQHF
J: TRBJ2-7; D: TRBD2; V: TRBV7-9; size: .; DNA: TGTGCCAGCAGCTTAGAAGGACTAGCGACCGATGAGCAGTACTTC; CDR3: CASSLEGLATDEQYF
J: TRBJ2-7; D: .; V: TRBV20-1; size: .; DNA: TGCAGTGCCAGTGACAGGCGCGAGCAGTACTTC; CDR3: CSASDRREQYF
J: TRBJ2-7; D: .; V: TRBV19; size: .; DNA: TGTGCCAGTAGTGTAATCGACAGCGGCTCCTACGAGCAGTACTTC; CDR3: CASSVIDSGSYEQYF
J: TRBJ2-5; D: .; V: TRBV11-2; size: .; DNA: TGTGCCAGCAGCTTATTCCTGGAAGAGACCCAGTACTTC; CDR3: CASSLFLEETQYF
J: TRBJ2-1; D: .; V: TRBV29-1; size: .; DNA: TGCAGCGTTCGGCCAGATAATGAGCAGTTCTTC; CDR3: CSVRPDNEQFF
J: TRBJ2-5; D: .; V: TRBV4-2; size: .; DNA: TGTGCCAGCAGCCAAGACACTCAGGACAAAGGGACCCAGTACTTC; CDR3: CASSQDTQDKGTQYF
J: TRBJ2-6; D: .; V: TRBV13; size: few; DNA: TGTGCCAGCAGCGCTCACAGGGTTGGTGGGGCCAACGTCCTGACTTTC; CDR3: CASSAHRVGGANVLTF
J: TRBJ1-5; D: .; V: TRBV5-6; size: .; DNA: TGTGCCAGCAGCTTGTTTCCAGGGGATCAGCCCCAGCATTTT; CDR3: CASSLFPGDQPQHF
J: TRBJ2-1; D: TRBD1; V: TRBV30; size: .; DNA: TGTGCCTGGAAACCGGGACAGGGTTTCGATGAGCAGTTCTTC; CDR3: CAWKPGQGFDEQFF
J: TRBJ2-4; D: .; V: TRBV7-2; size: few; DNA: TGTGCCAGCAGCCATACCGGCCAAAACATTCAGTACTTC; CDR3: CASSHTGQNIQYF